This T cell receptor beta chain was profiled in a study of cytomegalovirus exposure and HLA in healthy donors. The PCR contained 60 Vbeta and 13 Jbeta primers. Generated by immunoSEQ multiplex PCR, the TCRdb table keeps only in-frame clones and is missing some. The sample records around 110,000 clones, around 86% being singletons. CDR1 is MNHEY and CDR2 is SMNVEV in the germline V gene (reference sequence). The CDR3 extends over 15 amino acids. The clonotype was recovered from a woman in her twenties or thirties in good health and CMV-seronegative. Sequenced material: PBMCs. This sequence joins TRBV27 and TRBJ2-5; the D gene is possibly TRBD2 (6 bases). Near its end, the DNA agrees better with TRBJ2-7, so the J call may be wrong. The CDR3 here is CASSPLSGRRYEQYF. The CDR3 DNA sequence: TGTGCCAGCAGTCCCCTTTCCGGGAGACGCTACGAGCAGTACTTC.